Sequencing of this T cell receptor beta chain was carried out in a study of blood T cell repertoires in COVID-19. Study processing details: Amplification with reference gene primers provided the estimates of nucleated cell counts. Data came from immunoSEQ multiplex PCR; TCRdb stores just in-frame clones and leaves some out. Clonal size and the V and J genes are those of that table, whereas D and trimming came from the DNA. The profile shows 65,000 to 100,000 clones, approximately 80% of them singletons. The V gene lost 1 base and the J gene lost 2 bases, with 9 bases spanning the gap. The CDR3 totals 15 residues. The germline V gene encodes CDR1 KGHSH and CDR2 LQKENI.

This chain uses TRBV18 with TRBJ1-3; D not certain. The sample comprised peripheral blood. This receptor was obtained from a human donor in a cohort sampled during active COVID-19. CDR3 residues: CASSPLAGTGNTIYF. In DNA, the CDR3 is TGTGCCAGCTCACCACTTGCGGGGACTGGAAACACCATATATTTT.